Below are 13 T cell receptor beta chains sequenced from a single sample in a study of cytomegalovirus exposure and HLA in healthy donors. This table comes from immunoSEQ multiplex PCR, and its TCRdb copy is limited to in-frame clones, with some not included. Of about 110,000 clones in the sample, under 85% were seen once. The sample consisted of PBMCs. Receptors originate from a woman aged 18 to 35 in good health and CMV-seronegative.

This clone occurred a few times. Here the CDR3 DNA reads TGTGCCAGCAGCTTAGGCTTTCCCTACGAGCAGTACTTC. Protein: CASSLGFPYEQYF. This chain uses TRBV7-3 with TRBJ2-7, with D unresolved. The CDR3 covers 13 residues. V was shortened by 2 bases and J by 2 bases, with 7 bases between the two germline ends. CDR1 and CDR2 from the germline V gene are SGHTA and FQGTGA.

This clone was seen once. The V call is TRBV27, the J call TRBJ1-3; D gene unclear. Trimming cost V 10 bases and J 4 bases, with 14 bases left between them. This CDR3 comprises 13 residues. Germline values: CDR1 MNHEY, CDR2 SMNVEV (reference sequence). This chain's CDR3 is CATKGLEGNTIYF. The CDR3 DNA is TGTGCCACCAAAGGACTGGAAGGAAACACCATATATTTT.

This chain connects TRBV27 to TRBJ2-7, with a weak D call TRBD1 (6 bases). Germline V gene sequence: CDR1 MNHEY, CDR2 SMNVEV (reference sequence). Between the trimmed V and J ends, which lost 5 bases and 1 base, there was a span of 27 bases. CDR3 length: 19 residues. CDR3 sequence (DNA): TGTGCCAGCAGTGGGCTGGGGGCGAGGGACAAAGTTAAATCCTACGAGCAGTACTTC. Translated, it gives CASSGLGARDKVKSYEQYF.

The chain has TRBV7-6 and TRBJ1-2, with 9 bases identical to TRBD1. The V and J ends lost 0 bases and 8 bases, in that order; junction bases with no gene match: 7. The CDR3 spans 15 residues. Germline CDR1 SGHVS, CDR2 FNYEAQ. CDR3 sequence reads: CASSLAPTGGRGYTF. In nucleotides, the CDR3 is TGTGCCAGCAGCTTAGCGCCTACAGGGGGCCGAGGCTACACCTTC.

This rearrangement joins TRBV27 to TRBJ2-3; 9 bases fit TRBD1. Germline CDR1 reads MNHEY; CDR2 reads SMNVEV (reference sequence). This CDR3 contains 17 residues. The V segment lost 3 bases and the J segment 3 bases; nucleotides outside the gene matches: 10. Here the CDR3 DNA reads TGTGCCAGCAGTTTTGGTCGACTACAGGGGGCGACAGATACGCAGTATTTT. Its protein is CASSFGRLQGATDTQYF.

This chain uses TRBV28 with TRBJ2-7; weak D call: TRBD2 (5 bases). The CDR3 totals 14 residues. The V gene lost 6 bases and the J gene lost 0 bases, with 12 bases spanning the gap. Per the germline V gene, CDR1 is MDHEN and CDR2 is SYDVKM. The CDR3 nucleotides read TGTGCCAGCAGCCGGACTGAGAGCTCCTACGAGCAGTACTTC. It codes for CASSRTESSYEQYF.

The chain joins TRBV28 to TRBJ2-3; tentative D call: TRBD1 (6 bases). V dropped 6 bases and J dropped 4 bases, with 14 bases sitting between them. This CDR3 is built from 14 residues. The germline gives CDR1 MDHEN, CDR2 SYDVKM. The CDR3 DNA follows: TGTGCCAGCAGCCCTAGGAACAGGGCAGATACGCAGTATTTT. Encoded protein: CASSPRNRADTQYF.

In the case of this clone: Other DNA sequences of this sample code for an identical CDR3. The chain uses TRBV9 and TRBJ2-3; D is possibly TRBD1 (6 bases). The CDR3 totals 15 residues. Trimming removed 0 bases at V and 1 base at J, with 9 bases between. Germline V gene lookup returns CDR1 SGDLS and CDR2 YYNGEE. The CDR3 nucleotides are TGTGCCAGCAGCGTAGTGGCAGGGGGCACAGATACGCAGTATTTT. This translates into CASSVVAGGTDTQYF.

The V gene is TRBV5-5, the J gene TRBJ1-6; D may be TRBD1 (5 bases). The germline V gene has CDR1 SGHKS and CDR2 YYEKEE (reference sequence). V was trimmed by 4 bases and J by 1 base, leaving 18 bases between them. The CDR3 is 18 residues long. CDR3 loop: CASSPKMGGMSYNSPLHF. Here the CDR3 DNA reads TGTGCCAGCAGCCCGAAGATGGGGGGTATGTCCTATAATTCACCCCTCCACTTT. Full variable domain (rest looked up from reference TRBV5-5 and TRBJ1-6): DAGVTQSPTHLIKTRGQQVTLRCSPISGHKSVSWYQQVLGQGPQFIFQYYEKEERGRGNFPDRFSARQFPNYSSELNVNALLLGDSALYLCASSPKMGGMSYNSPLHFGNGTRLTVT.

This chain joins TRBV7-8 and TRBJ1-5, with TRBD1 matching over 10 bases. J gave up 2 bases and V 6 bases, and 10 bases lay outside the gene matches. Germline loops: CDR1 SGHVS, CDR2 FQNEAQ. This CDR3 contains 17 residues. The CDR3 region is CASRSGTGEGGNQPQHF. CDR3 coding DNA: TGTGCCAGCAGATCCGGGACAGGGGAAGGGGGCAATCAGCCCCAGCATTTT. Drawing the rest from reference TRBV7-8 and TRBJ1-5, the complete variable domain is GAGVSQSPRYKVAKRGQDVALRCDPISGHVSLFWYQQALGQGPEFLTYFQNEAQLDKSGLPSDRFFAERPEGSVSTLKIQRTQQEDSAVYLCASRSGTGEGGNQPQHFGDGTRLSIL.

The DNA for the CDR3 is TGTGCCAGCAGTGGTAGACTCCTCGATTCTGGCTACACCTTC. As protein: CASSGRLLDSGYTF. V gene TRBV2 combines with J gene TRBJ1-2; D is unclear. Trimming took off 4 bases at V and 7 bases at J, with 16 bases between the two ends. Germline CDR1 reads SNHLY; CDR2 reads FYNNEI. CDR3 size: 14 residues.

The chain has TRBV5-4 and TRBJ2-7; TRBD1 matches at 12 bases. Germline CDR1 is SGHNT and CDR2 is YYREEE (reference sequence). J was trimmed by 7 bases and V by 3 bases; bases with no gene match: 8. There are 15 residues in the CDR3. CDR3 region: CASSSGTGGFGEQYF. DNA for the CDR3: TGTGCCAGCAGCTCCGGGACAGGGGGCTTCGGGGAGCAGTACTTC.

V is TRBV28 and J is TRBJ1-1; D gene ambiguous. Trimming removed 3 bases from V and 1 base from J, with 3 bases in between. CDR1 and CDR2 from the germline V gene are MDHEN and SYDVKM. CDR3 length equals 12 residues. Written as DNA, the CDR3 is TGTGCCAGCAGTTTCAGGAACACTGAAGCTTTCTTT. Encoded protein: CASSFRNTEAFF.